These 17 T cell receptor beta chains were all obtained from the same sample, sequenced in a study of blood T cells in healthy people across ages. Sample-barcoded 5' priming and a J-beta primer mix drove a second PCR of roughly 7 to 11 cycles. MiXCR, applied by TCRdb to the 5' RACE reads, yields one record per CDR3 protein. The sample has more than 800,000 distinct CDR3 sequences, around 30% seen once. Sequenced input: blood. These receptors were obtained from a woman of 80 years or more in good health.

The V and J genes are TRBV7-9 and TRBJ1-4; tentative D call: TRBD1 (6 bases). Germline CDR1 is SEHNR and CDR2 is FQNEAQ (reference sequence). CDR3 length equals 18 residues. Trimming pared 1 base from V and 0 bases from J, leaving 15 bases between. In nucleotides, the CDR3 is TGTGCCAGCAGCTTAGGGGCTCACAGGGAGACAACTAATGAAAAACTGTTTTTT. Translated, it gives CASSLGAHRETTNEKLFF.

This clonotype was seen a handful of times. One base away lies a much larger clone, so this may be a sequencing read error. The chain uses TRBV20-1 and TRBJ2-5; a possible D gene is TRBD1 (6 bases). Per germline, CDR1 DFQATT and CDR2 SNEGSKA (reference sequence). This CDR3 is built from 14 residues. The ends were cut back, 8 bases at V and 11 bases at J, with 27 bases in the middle. As DNA, the CDR3 is TGCAGTCTCCGGGGACAAGTCTTTACAAATGAGCAGTACTTC. This translates into CSLRGQVFTNEQYF.

The genes are TRBV12-3 or TRBV12-4 and TRBJ2-3, with 7 bases lining up with TRBD2. The CDR3 consists of 16 residues. The V and J ends lost 0 bases and 1 base, in that order; junction bases with no gene match: 4. The CDR3 DNA is TGTGCCAGCAGTTTAGCGGGCGCGGGGGGCACAGATACGCAGTATTTT. Translation: CASSLAGAGGTDTQYF.

V is TRBV7-2 and J is TRBJ1-6; D perhaps matches TRBD1 (5 bases). CDR3 length: 20 residues. The ends were cut back, 1 base at V and 7 bases at J, with 26 bases in the middle. CDR1 and CDR2 from the germline V gene are SGHTA and FQGNSA. The CDR3 DNA reads TGTGCCAGCAGCTTAGTGGGGCTAAAAGGGCGGATCTCCGTAAATTCACCCCTCCACTTT. Its translation is CASSLVGLKGRISVNSPLHF.

A note on this clonotype: The junction departs from germline at one end; a sequencing error may be responsible. The chain uses TRBV6-4 and TRBJ2-3, with 8 nucleotides matching TRBD2. The CDR3 length is 15 residues. From germline, CDR1 is MRHNA and CDR2 SNTAGT. CDR3 in DNA: TGTGCCATCAGTTTAGCGGGACCAGACACAGATACGCAGTATTTT. Amino acid sequence: CAISLAGPDTDTQYF.

This chain joins TRBV7-9 and TRBJ1-2, with 7 bases identical to TRBD1. Germline-derived CDR1 and CDR2 are SEHNR and FQNEAQ (reference sequence). V shed 3 bases, J shed 0 bases, and the junction held 7 bases outside the gene matches. The CDR3 has 16 residues. CDR3 DNA sequence: TGTGCCAGCAGCTTTACAGGGGTTAGAGCTAACTATGGCTACACCTTC. This gives the protein CASSFTGVRANYGYTF.

This clonotype was counted between two and nine times. The V and J genes are TRBV27 and TRBJ1-2; D gene unclear. The CDR3 runs 13 residues. V lost 6 bases to trimming and J lost 0 bases, with 8 bases between them. CDR1 and CDR2 from the germline V gene are MNHEY and SMNVEV (reference sequence). CDR3 sequence reads: CASSQRANYGYTF. CDR3 coding DNA: TGTGCCAGCAGCCAACGAGCTAACTATGGCTACACCTTC.

This clonotype was recorded many times. This rearrangement joins TRBV4-3 to TRBJ2-1; 11 bases are a match to TRBD2. Per germline, CDR1 LGHNA and CDR2 YSLEER. This CDR3 comprises 16 residues. V lost 3 bases to trimming and J lost 5 bases; unmatched junction nucleotides: 6. The CDR3 bases are TGCGCCAGCAGCCAGGCTCTAGCGGGGGGTCACAATGAGCAGTTCTTC. This sequence encodes CASSQALAGGHNEQFF.

The chain links TRBV20-1 to TRBJ2-3; possible D gene TRBD1, 5 bases. With 0 bases removed from V and 5 bases from J, the gap between germline ends came to 12 bases. CDR1 is DFQATT, CDR2 SNEGSKA, per germline (reference sequence). The CDR3 is 14 residues long. CDR3 coding DNA: TGCAGTGCTAGAGAGGGGCAGTTTGAAGATACGCAGTATTTT. Translated: CSAREGQFEDTQYF.

V is TRBV29-1 and J is TRBJ2-1; possibly TRBD1 for D (6 bases). Germline CDR1 SQVTM, CDR2 ANQGSEA. There are 14 residues in the CDR3. V was cut by 7 bases and J by 6 bases, with 19 bases left in between. CDR3 in DNA: TGCAGCGGTGGCCGGTTTCAGGGGATCAATGAGCAGTTCTTC. The encoded protein is CSGGRFQGINEQFF.

The chain uses TRBV12-3 or TRBV12-4 and TRBJ2-7; 7 nucleotides agree with TRBD2. V dropped 4 bases and J dropped 4; count of bases not matched to a gene: 4. There are 13 residues in the CDR3. CDR3 DNA sequence: TGTGCCAGCAGTTGGGGGGGGAGGTACGAGCAGTACTTC. This encodes CASSWGGRYEQYF.

This chain links TRBV5-5 with TRBJ1-2; D is uncertain. Per germline, CDR1 SGHKS and CDR2 YYEKEE (reference sequence). V lost 1 base to trimming and J lost 0 bases, with 10 bases between them. This CDR3 is 15 amino acids long. The DNA for the CDR3 is TGTGCCAGCAGCTTGAGTACAGTCCCTAACTATGGCTACACCTTC. Residues: CASSLSTVPNYGYTF. Full variable domain (remainder filled in from reference TRBV5-5 and TRBJ1-2): DAGVTQSPTHLIKTRGQQVTLRCSPISGHKSVSWYQQVLGQGPQFIFQYYEKEERGRGNFPDRFSARQFPNYSSELNVNALLLGDSALYLCASSLSTVPNYGYTFGSGTRLTVV.

The chain joins TRBV2 to TRBJ1-2; D possibly corresponds to TRBD1 (6 bases). This CDR3 comprises 13 residues. V lost 10 bases, J lost 4 bases, and 16 bases lay in between. The germline V gene encodes CDR1 SNHLY and CDR2 FYNNEI. The CDR3 bases are TGTGCCATGTCGGACAGAGGGGTCTATGGCTACACCTTC. Protein product: CAMSDRGVYGYTF. Full variable domain (outside the CDR3, taken from reference TRBV2 and TRBJ1-2): EPEVTQTPSHQVTQMGQEVILRCVPISNHLYFYWYRQILGQKVEFLVSFYNNEISEKSEIFDDQFSVERPDGSNFTLKIRSTKLEDSAMYFCAMSDRGVYGYTFGSGTRLTVV.

This clonotype came up a few times. The chain is built from TRBV28 and TRBJ1-2; D gene ambiguous. The ends were cut back, 5 bases at V and 8 bases at J, with 9 bases in the middle. CDR1 is MDHEN and CDR2 is SYDVKM in the germline V gene. The CDR3 has 11 amino acids. As DNA, the CDR3 is TGTGCCAGCAGTCCCTCGGGGGGCTACACCTTC. This sequence encodes CASSPSGGYTF.

This clonotype was recorded at least ten times. V and J are TRBV5-1 and TRBJ2-1; D tentatively fits TRBD1 or TRBD2 (6 bases each). There are 14 residues in the CDR3. Germline-derived CDR1 and CDR2 are SGHRS and YFSETQ. Trimming removed 4 bases from V and 2 bases from J, with 10 bases in between. DNA for the CDR3: TGCGCCAGCAGCCCGGGGGCTACCTACAATGAGCAGTTCTTC. It is translated as CASSPGATYNEQFF.

In its sample, this clonotype was seen many times. V is TRBV3-1 and J is TRBJ2-5; D call uncertain. The CDR3 is 14 residues long. The germline V and J ends were trimmed by 3 bases and 5 bases, with 13 bases remaining between them. The germline CDR1 and CDR2 sequences are LGHDT and YNNKEL (reference sequence). CDR3 loop: CASSHSTYQETQYF. The CDR3 DNA reads TGTGCCAGCAGCCACTCGACCTATCAGGAGACCCAGTACTTC.

Regarding this clonotype: This may come from a read error, since a much larger clone is one base off. The CDR3 spells CASSPKPRGGLRNEQYF. CDR3 DNA: TGTGCCAGCAGCCCAAAACCCCGGGGGGGCCTTCGGAATGAGCAGTACTTC. J is TRBJ2-5 and V is TRBV7-2; TRBD2 matches 8 bases. This CDR3 region has 17 residues. CDR1 is SGHTA and CDR2 is FQGNSA in the germline V gene. J lost 11 bases, V lost 5 bases, and 22 bases had no gene match.